This T cell receptor (beta chain) was captured by sequencing in a study of early T cells in non-severe SARS-CoV-2 infection (dated by TCRdb to the early 2020s). A note on the overall study: Because TCR sequencing was done on bulk RNA from unsorted whole blood, the alpha and beta chains could not be paired.

Overall results and qualifications from the work: VDJdb matching was skewed toward anti-spike CD8 responses and likely underestimated virus-specific expansions by missing private and CD4 specificities.

For CDR1 and CDR2, the germline V gene (reference sequence) lists DFQATT and SNEGSKA. V is shortened by 0 bases, J by 4 bases, and the region joining them spans 12 bases. Reading from cysteine to phenylalanine, the CDR3 counts 14 amino acids. Only CDR3 DNA remains: 42 bases, in frame from the first base. Libraries were built with 5' RACE. TCRdb names NextSeq 500 as the instrument used. To correct for sequencing error and PCR bias, the TCR library protocol tagged individual cDNA molecules with unique molecular identifiers. Both TCR alpha and beta chains were sequenced, and tight co-correlation was observed between alpha and beta sequence abundances in each sample. The paper's processing steps were these. Decombinator V4 was used to perform V gene, J gene and CDR3 annotation of TCR sequences. Expanded TCRs were defined as changing significantly between any two time points under a Poisson model with p below 0.0001. Abundances of TCRs were expressed as counts per million after normalisation to the total number of TCRs sequenced in each sample. MAIT TCRs were defined by TRAV1-2 paired with TRAJ12, TRAJ20 or TRAJ33, and iNKT TCRs by TRAV10 paired with TRAJ18. VDJdb, accessed 1 November 2021, was searched for CMV, EBV and SARS-CoV-2 annotated TCRs, with TCRs annotated for multiple antigens excluded. TCRdb's own reprocessing of the public reads used fastp at Q25 and MiXCR and kept productive beta chains. One record per CDR3 amino acid sequence lists the most common genes and DNA. The authors' filters were not applied to this entry. In all, the sample holds 35,000 to 45,000 distinct CDR3 sequences, and under 6.5% of those were seen once. Jointly, the top ten make up around 25% of the sample.

This clonotype was seen ten or more times. Its binding antigen is unknown. No base quality values were provided; no much bigger clone lies one nucleotide off. The study was a case-control design nested within a healthcare worker cohort in London, UK, with weekly nasopharyngeal swab PCR tests and blood sampling. Healthcare workers were recruited between 23 and 31 March 2020, during the week of the UK lockdown, and were followed weekly for up to roughly 15 weeks. This sequence originates from an adult who was a healthcare worker with PCR-confirmed SARS-CoV-2 infection or an uninfected control (not recorded which). Recombination joined TRBV20-1 with TRBJ2-5; no D gene call is confident. What was sequenced was whole blood. The CDR3 reads as follows: CSARDRRAGETQYF. In nucleotide form, the sequence is TGCAGTGCTAGAGATAGACGCGCCGGAGAGACCCAGTACTTC.